The 9 T cell receptor beta chains below all came from one sample that was sequenced in a study of shared clonotypes between healthy human individuals. Sequencing was performed with immunoSEQ multiplex PCR; in TCRdb, only in-frame clones are kept and a portion is missing. Counted here are around 2,000,000 clones, approximately 95% occurring once; the ten biggest clones make up 0.1% to 0.15%. The sequenced sample consisted of naive CD4+ T cells sorted from blood. As for subset: CD45RA+ positively selected. These receptor sequences come from a man aged 18 to 29 in good health.

There are a few counts of this clone. The gene calls are TRBV10-3 and TRBJ1-6; no reliable D call. The CDR3 runs to 14 residues. Trimming stripped 8 bases from V and 6 bases from J, with 14 bases between. Germline values: CDR1 ENHRY, CDR2 SYGVKD. CDR3 amino acids: CAIQGGQFNSPLHF. In nucleotides, the CDR3 is TGTGCCATCCAAGGTGGGCAGTTTAATTCACCCCTCCACTTT.

This chain links TRBV5-1 with TRBJ1-4; D not resolved. CDR3 length equals 15 residues. Deletions cut 5 bases from V and 3 bases from J, with 14 bases between. Germline values: CDR1 SGHRS, CDR2 YFSETQ. CDR3 sequence reads: CASSPQNRANEKLFF. The CDR3 DNA reads TGCGCCAGCAGTCCCCAAAATCGTGCTAATGAAAAACTGTTTTTT.

Comment on this clone: This sequence may be a read error, since a much larger clone differs from it by one base. The same CDR3 is also encoded by other DNA sequences in this sample. The chain carries TRBV7-2 and TRBJ1-2; no reliable D call. Germline loops: CDR1 SGHTA, CDR2 FQGNSA. This CDR3 region has 12 residues. V dropped 3 bases and J dropped 3 bases, with 5 bases sitting between them. CDR3 coding DNA: TGTGCCAGCAGCTTGACGGACTATGGCTACACCTTC. Its translation: CASSLTDYGYTF.

In DNA, the CDR3 is TGTGCCAGCAGCGTAACCGGGACAGGGGAAGAGACCCAGTACTTC. It yields the protein CASSVTGTGEETQYF. The chain has TRBV11-1 and TRBJ2-5; 10 nucleotides agree with TRBD1. The CDR3 spans 15 residues. Germline CDR1 SGHAT, CDR2 FQDESV (reference sequence). The J segment lost 3 bases and the V segment lost 5 bases, leaving 6 bases of the junction unmatched.

This clone has more than one count but fewer than ten. The chain has TRBV18 and TRBJ2-4; perhaps TRBD2 as D (6 bases). Between the trimmed V and J ends, which lost 3 bases and 5 bases, there was a span of 17 bases. The CDR3 runs to 16 residues. The germline gives CDR1 KGHSH, CDR2 LQKENI. The CDR3 loop reads CASSPILGTDQNIQYF. The CDR3 nucleotides read TGTGCCAGCTCACCGATACTCGGGACTGACCAAAACATTCAGTACTTC.

With respect to this clone: Other DNA sequences in the sample encode the same CDR3. The V and J genes are TRBV18 and TRBJ2-3, with D perhaps matching TRBD1 (5 bases). Trimming took 4 bases from V and 6 from J, leaving 8 bases between them. The CDR3 runs to 12 residues. Germline loops: CDR1 KGHSH, CDR2 LQKENI. CDR3 protein: CASSLAGDTQYF. The CDR3 DNA is TGTGCCAGCTCACTCGCAGGGGATACGCAGTATTTT.

The V gene is TRBV5-1, the J gene TRBJ1-2; D is unclear. V shed 0 bases and J shed 8 bases, with 17 bases lying between them. The CDR3 has 15 residues. From germline, CDR1 is SGHRS and CDR2 YFSETQ. The CDR3 DNA follows: TGCGCCAGCAGCTTGGCGGCAAACCCCTTTTGGGGCTACACCTTC. The encoded protein is CASSLAANPFWGYTF.

The chain joins TRBV7-9 to TRBJ2-5, with 7 nucleotides matching TRBD1. The CDR3 totals 14 residues. V gave up 5 bases and J gave up 4 bases; unmatched junction bases: 7. Germline V CDR1 and CDR2: SEHNR, FQNEAQ (reference sequence). CDR3 residues: CASSARGGAETQYF. DNA for the CDR3: TGTGCCAGCAGCGCCCGAGGGGGCGCAGAGACCCAGTACTTC.

The chain links TRBV19 to TRBJ2-7; 10 bases line up with TRBD1. Germline V lookup: CDR1 LNHDA, CDR2 SQIVND (reference sequence). The CDR3 consists of 15 residues. With 4 bases clipped from V and 4 bases from J, the junction kept 7 bases outside the gene matches. The CDR3 is CASSKTGTGVYEQYF. The CDR3 coding sequence is TGTGCCAGTAGTAAGACCGGGACAGGGGTATACGAGCAGTACTTC.